This TCR beta chain came from a study of blood T cell repertoires in COVID-19. Study at large: Samples representing acute and convalescent COVID-19 were sourced from the United States, Italy and Spain. The cDNA or gDNA used as material had been derived from T cells, B-cell-depleted T cells, or PBMCs.

The CDR3 length is 15 residues. Germline V gives CDR1 SEHNR, CDR2 FQNEAQ (reference sequence). Trimming took 1 base from V and 1 from J; bases not matched to a gene: 0. Each participant's cohort was designated according to participant-reported clinical history. Measured with immunoSEQ multiplex PCR; TCRdb has only the in-frame clones, and not every one. Here the sample spans about 210,000 clones, 81% being singletons. The sequenced sample consisted of PBMCs or T cells enriched from blood (not recorded which). The source of this sequence is a woman aged 50 to 60 with acute COVID-19. V and J are TRBV7-9 and TRBJ1-1, with 10 bases identical to TRBD1. The CDR3 is CASSLGDRGNTEAFF. The CDR3 DNA sequence: TGTGCCAGCAGCTTAGGGGACAGGGGGAACACTGAAGCTTTCTTT.